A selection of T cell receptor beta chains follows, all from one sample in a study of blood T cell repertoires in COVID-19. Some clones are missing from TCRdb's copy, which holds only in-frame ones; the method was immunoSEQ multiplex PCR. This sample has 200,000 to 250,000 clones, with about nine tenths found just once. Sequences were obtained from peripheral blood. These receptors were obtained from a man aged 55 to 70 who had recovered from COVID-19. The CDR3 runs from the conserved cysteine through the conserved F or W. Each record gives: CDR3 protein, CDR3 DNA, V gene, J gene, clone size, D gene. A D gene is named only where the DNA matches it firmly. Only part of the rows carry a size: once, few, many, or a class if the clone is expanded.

CDR3 protein: CASSQLGGVYEQYF; CDR3 DNA: TGTGCCAGCAGCCAACTAGGGGGCGTCTACGAGCAGTACTTC; V gene: TRBV3-1/TRBV3-2; J gene: TRBJ2-7; clone size: once; D gene: TRBD1
CDR3 protein: CASSPLSRREGYGYTF; CDR3 DNA: TGTGCCAGCAGCCCTCTATCGAGACGGGAGGGCTATGGCTACACCTTC; V gene: TRBV11-2; J gene: TRBJ1-2; clone size: few; D gene: -
CDR3 protein: CAISEGNRGTDTQYF; CDR3 DNA: TGTGCCATCAGTGAAGGGAACAGGGGAACAGATACGCAGTATTTT; V gene: TRBV10-3; J gene: TRBJ2-3; clone size: -; D gene: TRBD1
CDR3 protein: CASSSEGLASSPLHF; CDR3 DNA: TGTGCCAGCAGCTCGGAGGGGCTTGCAAGTTCACCCCTCCACTTT; V gene: TRBV6-5; J gene: TRBJ1-6; clone size: -; D gene: -
CDR3 protein: CASRTRGKPQHF; CDR3 DNA: TGTGCCAGCAGGACCCGAGGGAAGCCCCAGCATTTT; V gene: TRBV6-5; J gene: TRBJ1-5; clone size: once; D gene: -
CDR3 protein: CASSSPLREIDEQFF; CDR3 DNA: TGTGCCAGCAGTTCGCCCTTGCGGGAGATCGATGAGCAGTTCTTC; V gene: TRBV6-5; J gene: TRBJ2-1; clone size: -; D gene: TRBD2
CDR3 protein: CASSLKTYTEAFF; CDR3 DNA: TGTGCCAGCAGCCTTAAAACATACACTGAAGCTTTCTTT; V gene: TRBV3-1/TRBV3-2; J gene: TRBJ1-1; clone size: -; D gene: -
CDR3 protein: CASSYFTGTEAFF; CDR3 DNA: TGTGCCAGCAGTTACTTTACCGGGACTGAAGCTTTCTTT; V gene: TRBV6-2/TRBV6-3; J gene: TRBJ1-1; clone size: -; D gene: -
CDR3 protein: CASSLAGTPNYGYTF; CDR3 DNA: TGCGCCAGCAGCTTGGCCGGGACACCAAACTATGGCTACACCTTC; V gene: TRBV5-1; J gene: TRBJ1-2; clone size: -; D gene: -
CDR3 protein: CASSLRVLATYTDTQYF; CDR3 DNA: TGTGCCAGCAGCCTCCGGGTCCTCGCTACTTACACAGATACGCAGTATTTT; V gene: TRBV7-2; J gene: TRBJ2-3; clone size: once; D gene: -
CDR3 protein: CASSITLANNEQFF; CDR3 DNA: TGTGCCAGTAGTATCACCCTAGCAAACAATGAGCAGTTCTTC; V gene: TRBV19; J gene: TRBJ2-1; clone size: -; D gene: -
CDR3 protein: CASSLGDYSNQPQHF; CDR3 DNA: TGTGCCAGCAGCTTAGGAGATTATAGCAATCAGCCCCAGCATTTT; V gene: TRBV7-9; J gene: TRBJ1-5; clone size: -; D gene: -
CDR3 protein: CATSREPPGQGYEQYF; CDR3 DNA: TGTGCCACCAGCAGGGAACCTCCGGGACAGGGCTACGAGCAGTACTTC; V gene: TRBV15; J gene: TRBJ2-7; clone size: once; D gene: TRBD1
CDR3 protein: CATSDSGTSGGAHPDTQYF; CDR3 DNA: TGTGCCACCAGTGATTCCGGGACTAGCGGGGGGGCCCACCCAGATACGCAGTATTTT; V gene: TRBV24-1; J gene: TRBJ2-3; clone size: -; D gene: TRBD2
CDR3 protein: CSGIGRPGTEAFF; CDR3 DNA: TGCAGCGGCATCGGGCGCCCGGGGACTGAAGCTTTCTTT; V gene: TRBV29-1; J gene: TRBJ1-1; clone size: -; D gene: -
CDR3 protein: CASSPSTRGTEAFF; CDR3 DNA: TGCGCCAGCAGCCCCTCGACCAGGGGAACTGAAGCTTTCTTT; V gene: TRBV4-3; J gene: TRBJ1-1; clone size: few; D gene: -